Presented here are 2 T cell receptor beta chains from one specimen sequenced in a study of T-cell reconstitution after alpha-beta-depleted transplantation in children (dated by TCRdb to 2016 to 2017). Libraries were prepared through PCR. The run used an Illumina HiSeq 2500. TCR library preparation used molecular barcoding, with unique molecular identifiers applied to normalize quantification of the TCRbeta repertoire. TCRdb reanalyzed the raw reads on its own, using fastp at Q25 for trimming and MiXCR for clone calling, and kept in-frame beta chains. Here each entry gathers all rows of one CDR3 protein and keeps the most common genes and DNA. The sample records about 640,000 distinct CDR3 sequences, approximately 15% of which are singletons. About 1.1% of the sample goes to the ten largest clones. The starting material was PBMCs from the stem cell graft donor, obtained from the stem cell graft. All receptors derive from a human donor who donated a stem cell graft to a child with acute myeloid leukemia.

The V gene is TRBV7-6, the J gene TRBJ2-3, with a weak D call TRBD1 (8 bases). Trimming took off 2 bases at V and 1 base at J, with 25 bases between the two ends. Germline V gene lookup returns CDR1 SGHVS and CDR2 FNYEAQ. CDR3 size: 20 residues. The CDR3 sequence is CASSLRPSPGQAGGTDTQYF. For the CDR3, the DNA is TGTGCCAGCAGCTTACGACCTAGCCCGGGACAGGCGGGAGGCACAGATACGCAGTATTTT.

The table lists this clonotype with many counts. The chain recombines TRBV29-1 with TRBJ1-1, with no clear D. Trimming removed 4 bases at V and 0 bases at J, with 9 bases between. Germline lookup yields CDR1 SQVTM and CDR2 ANQGSEA. This CDR3 is built from 13 residues. For the CDR3, the DNA is TGCAGCGTTGGAAAGCCAATGAACACTGAAGCTTTCTTT. Translating it yields CSVGKPMNTEAFF.